This T cell receptor beta chain stems from a study of identical twins. There are many counts of this clonotype. What it binds is unknown. Germline-derived CDR1 and CDR2 are ENHRY and SYGVKD. The CDR3 runs to 16 residues. Trimming removed 6 bases at V and 2 bases at J, with 20 bases between. A template switching step contributed a universal primer site, while unique molecular identifiers were present in the cDNA. TCRdb processed the 5' RACE reads anew with MiXCR; each CDR3 protein has one entry. This sample has 410,000 or so distinct CDR3 sequences; around 18% occur once, and the top ten carry roughly an eighth. Study-level findings and limits: The study reached conclusions through statistical analysis that was cross-sectional, not following the same donors. While abundant cord blood beta clonotypes carried fewer insertions, memory repertoires showed no such pattern. Where beta out-of-frame sequences were concerned, excess twin sharing was weaker.

The sequence derives from a man aged 45-65 years in good health. Sequencing used naive T cells sorted from blood. The gene calls are TRBV10-3 and TRBJ2-7; D not resolved. This CDR3 is CAIRNTESTGTYEQYF. In DNA, the CDR3 is TGTGCCATCAGAAATACGGAGAGCACCGGCACCTACGAGCAGTACTTC.